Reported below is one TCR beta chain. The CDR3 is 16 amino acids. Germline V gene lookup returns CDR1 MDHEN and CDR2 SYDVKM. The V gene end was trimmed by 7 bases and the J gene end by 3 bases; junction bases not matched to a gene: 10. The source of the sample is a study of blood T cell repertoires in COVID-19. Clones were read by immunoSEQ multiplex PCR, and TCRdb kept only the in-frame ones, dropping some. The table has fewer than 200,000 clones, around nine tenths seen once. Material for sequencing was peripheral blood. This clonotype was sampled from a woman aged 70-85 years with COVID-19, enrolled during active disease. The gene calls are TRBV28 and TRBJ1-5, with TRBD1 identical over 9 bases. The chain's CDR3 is CASILSGTGTNQPQHF. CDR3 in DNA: TGTGCCAGCATTCTCTCCGGGACAGGGACCAATCAGCCCCAGCATTTT.